One and the same sample provided the 17 T cell receptor beta chains below, sequenced in a study of cytomegalovirus exposure and HLA in healthy donors. The repertoire was sequenced with immunoSEQ multiplex PCR; TCRdb's copy has only in-frame clones and lacks some. The sample lists about 76,000 clones, around 94% seen once, with 1.5% to 1.8% in the top ten. Material: PBMCs. The origin of the receptors is a man aged 18 to 35 in good health and CMV-seropositive.

This clone was counted once. The chain recombines TRBV28 with TRBJ2-3, with TRBD2 matching over 7 bases. Germline V gene sequence: CDR1 MDHEN, CDR2 SYDVKM. This CDR3 has 14 amino acids. Trimming at V came to 5 bases and at J to 0 bases, leaving 2 bases not matched to a gene. CDR3 sequence (DNA): TGTGCCAGCAGTGGCGGGAGTAGCACAGATACGCAGTATTTT. Its protein is CASSGGSSTDTQYF.

V is TRBV19 and J is TRBJ1-1; D is undetermined. The V and J ends lost 5 bases and 2 bases respectively, with 9 bases between them. Germline V gene lookup returns CDR1 LNHDA and CDR2 SQIVND (reference sequence). This CDR3 is built from 13 residues. CDR3 residues: CASSLRGNTEAFF. The DNA of the CDR3 is TGTGCCAGTAGTCTCCGGGGTAACACTGAAGCTTTCTTT.

The chain links TRBV5-1 to TRBJ2-7, with 9 bases lining up with TRBD1. The trim removed 4 bases at V and 0 bases at J, leaving 5 bases unmatched. The CDR3 loop spans 15 amino acids. Germline CDR1 SGHRS, CDR2 YFSETQ. The CDR3 coding sequence is TGCGCCAGCAGCGTACAGGGGGCAAGCTCCTACGAGCAGTACTTC. This gives the protein CASSVQGASSYEQYF.

The chain has TRBV5-5 and TRBJ2-5; tentative D call: TRBD1 (6 bases). This CDR3 has 14 residues. CDR1 is SGHKS, CDR2 YYEKEE, per germline (reference sequence). V lost 4 bases and J 5 bases, leaving 15 bases between the germline ends. CDR3 nucleotides: TGTGCCAGCAGCGCACCGGACAGAGGCGAGACCCAGTACTTC. Translated: CASSAPDRGETQYF.

CDR3 residues: CASSLSGANTGELFF. The CDR3 DNA follows: TGTGCCAGCAGTTTATCAGGGGCGAACACCGGGGAGCTGTTTTTT. J is TRBJ2-2 and V is TRBV27; D possibly corresponds to TRBD1 (5 bases). V was cut by 0 bases and J by 0 bases, with 5 bases left in between. The germline V gene has CDR1 MNHEY and CDR2 SMNVEV (reference sequence). The CDR3 consists of 15 residues.

The chain couples TRBV19 to TRBJ1-1; the match to TRBD1 covers 10 bases. The CDR3 sequence is 17 residues long. V was pared by 7 bases and J by 1 base, with 12 bases of the junction left unmatched. CDR1 and CDR2 (germline): LNHDA, SQIVND (reference sequence). The CDR3 DNA is TGTGCCAGTAAATGGGGGTGGGACAGGGGACGGAACACTGAAGCTTTCTTT. It codes for CASKWGWDRGRNTEAFF. Full variable domain (outside the CDR3, taken from reference TRBV19 and TRBJ1-1): DGGITQSPKYLFRKEGQNVTLSCEQNLNHDAMYWYRQDPGQGLRLIYYSQIVNDFQKGDIAEGYSVSREKKESFPLTVTSAQKNPTAFYLCASKWGWDRGRNTEAFFGQGTRLTVV.

The gene calls are TRBV5-1 and TRBJ2-2; 14 bases align to TRBD2. The CDR3 is made up of 19 amino acids. The germline V gene encodes CDR1 SGHRS and CDR2 YFSETQ. With V trimmed by 0 bases and J by 4 bases, 8 bases remained unmatched. The CDR3 spells CASSLGLRLAGGRTGELFF. The CDR3 nucleotides are TGCGCCAGCAGCTTGGGTCTTAGACTAGCGGGAGGGCGCACCGGGGAGCTGTTTTTT.

The chain has TRBV7-9 and TRBJ1-1, with D perhaps matching TRBD1 (6 bases). This CDR3 spans 15 amino acids. Germline V gene data show CDR1 as SEHNR and CDR2 as FQNEAQ (reference sequence). Between the trimmed V and J ends, which lost 6 bases and 3 bases, there was a span of 17 bases. The CDR3 DNA follows: TGTGCCAGCAGGGATACAGGGTGGACGGACACTGAAGCTTTCTTT. Its translation is CASRDTGWTDTEAFF.

This clone was seen a single time. The junction shows a germline mismatch at one end, possibly a read error. Other DNA sequences in the sample encode the same CDR3. The rearrangement joins TRBV6-1 to TRBJ2-4; perhaps TRBD2 as D (5 bases). Germline values: CDR1 MNHNS, CDR2 SASEGT. The CDR3 is made up of 17 amino acids. CDR3 coding DNA: TGTGCCAGCAGCGAAGTGGAGGTAACTTTAGCCAAAAACATTCAGTACTTC. Protein: CASSEVEVTLAKNIQYF.

V usage is TRBV10-2 and J usage is TRBJ2-7; D possibly corresponds to TRBD1 (5 bases). Trimming took 8 bases from V and 6 from J, leaving 11 bases between them. This CDR3 contains 11 residues. CDR1 and CDR2 (germline): WSHSY, SAAADI. In DNA form, the CDR3 reads TGCGCCAGCTCAGGGTCGGGCGAGCAGTACTTC. Residues: CASSGSGEQYF.

The chain couples TRBV19 to TRBJ2-2, with TRBD1 matching over 10 bases. CDR3 length: 16 residues. The V segment lost 5 bases and the J segment 5 bases; nucleotides outside the gene matches: 8. The germline CDR1 and CDR2 sequences are LNHDA and SQIVND (reference sequence). The CDR3 is CASSSRTGGMTGELFF. Written as DNA, the CDR3 is TGTGCCAGTAGTTCCCGGACAGGGGGGATGACCGGGGAGCTGTTTTTT.

The rearrangement links TRBV28 to TRBJ2-5, with a tentative D call TRBD1 (5 bases). The CDR3 length is 14 residues. Trimming removed 6 bases at V and 1 base at J, with 12 bases between. Germline CDR1 is MDHEN and CDR2 is SYDVKM. The CDR3 protein is CASSPPTAQETQYF. For the CDR3, the DNA is TGTGCCAGCAGCCCACCGACAGCCCAAGAGACCCAGTACTTC.

The J gene is TRBJ2-7, the V gene TRBV5-6, with TRBD2 as a possible D gene (6 bases). Between the trimmed V and J ends, which lost 4 bases and 1 base, there was a span of 15 bases. Germline lookup yields CDR1 SGHDT and CDR2 YYEEEE. The CDR3 runs 15 residues. CDR3 protein: CASSPRSRESYEQYF. Written as DNA, the CDR3 is TGTGCCAGCAGCCCAAGAAGTCGGGAGTCCTACGAGCAGTACTTC.

V and J are TRBV5-1 and TRBJ2-5, with 8 bases lining up with TRBD1. The CDR3 length is 14 residues. Germline V gene lookup returns CDR1 SGHRS and CDR2 YFSETQ. Losses at the gene ends were 4 bases for V and 5 bases for J; bases not matched to a gene: 7. The CDR3 is CASSVPTGEETQYF. The CDR3 coding sequence is TGCGCCAGCAGCGTGCCGACAGGGGAGGAGACCCAGTACTTC.

The chain combines TRBV6-1 with TRBJ1-2; TRBD1 agrees at 9 bases. With 6 bases clipped from V and 6 bases from J, the junction kept 5 bases outside the gene matches. The CDR3 contains 13 residues. CDR1 and CDR2 (germline): MNHNS, SASEGT. CDR3 sequence: CASRRDRVDGYTF. As DNA, the CDR3 is TGTGCCAGCAGGAGGGACAGGGTTGATGGCTACACCTTC.

The J gene is TRBJ2-1, the V gene TRBV5-4, with 9 bases identical to TRBD2. The CDR3 has 17 amino acids. V trimming: 0 bases; J trimming: 3 bases; junction bases outside the gene matches: 7. Looked up from germline, CDR1 is SGHNT and CDR2 is YYREEE (reference sequence). CDR3 sequence reads: CASSLAVSGSSYNEQFF. The CDR3 bases are TGTGCCAGCAGCTTGGCGGTTAGCGGGAGTAGCTACAATGAGCAGTTCTTC.

The chain is built from TRBV27 and TRBJ2-7, with 10 bases fitting TRBD2. V was pared by 5 bases and J by 2 bases, with 21 bases of the junction left unmatched. The CDR3 loop spans 20 amino acids. Germline CDR1 and CDR2: MNHEY and SMNVEV (reference sequence). The DNA for the CDR3 is TGTGCCAGCAGTCCCCGACTTGACAGACCAAGCGGGAGGGCCGCCTACGAGCAGTACTTC. It yields the protein CASSPRLDRPSGRAAYEQYF.